This T cell receptor beta chain was retrieved from a study of blood T cell repertoires in COVID-19. About the research overall: T cells, B-cell-depleted T cells, or PBMCs supplied cDNA or gDNA.

There are 16 residues in the CDR3. V gave up 4 bases and J gave up 9 bases; unmatched junction bases: 11. The germline V gene has CDR1 SGHRS and CDR2 YFSETQ. Participant-given clinical history determined each cohort assignment. Study processing details: The authors estimated nucleated cell counts from reference gene primer amplification. TCRdb's table, derived via immunoSEQ multiplex PCR, lists solely in-frame clones and lacks some. Clone size and the V and J calls come from that table; the DNA yielded D and trimming. The data show roughly 180,000 clones, with approximately 81% seen just once and around a sixth held by the top ten.

V is TRBV5-1 and J is TRBJ1-6; TRBD1 aligns across 9 bases. The sequence derives from a man between 60 and 70 years old who had recovered from COVID-19. The source material was PBMCs or T cells enriched from blood (not recorded which). CDR3 amino acids: CASSVNRDRDGSPLHF. DNA for the CDR3: TGCGCCAGCAGCGTGAACCGGGACAGGGATGGTTCACCCCTCCACTTT. Variable domain in full (rest from reference TRBV5-1 and TRBJ1-6): KAGVTQTPRYLIKTRGQQVTLSCSPISGHRSVSWYQQTPGQGLQFLFEYFSETQRNKGNFPGRFSGRQFSNSRSEMNVSTLELGDSALYLCASSVNRDRDGSPLHFGNGTRLTVT.